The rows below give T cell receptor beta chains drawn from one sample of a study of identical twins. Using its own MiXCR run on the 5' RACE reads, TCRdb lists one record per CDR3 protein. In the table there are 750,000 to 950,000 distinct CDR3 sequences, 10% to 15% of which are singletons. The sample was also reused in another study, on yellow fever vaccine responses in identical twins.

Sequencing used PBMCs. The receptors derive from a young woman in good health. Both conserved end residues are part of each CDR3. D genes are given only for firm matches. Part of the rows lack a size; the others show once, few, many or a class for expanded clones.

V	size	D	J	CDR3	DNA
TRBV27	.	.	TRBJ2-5	CASSLAGRDAETQYF	TGTGCCAGCAGTTTGGCAGGGAGAGATGCAGAGACCCAGTACTTC
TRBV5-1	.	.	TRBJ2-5	CASSLFLGSAETQYF	TGCGCCAGCAGCTTGTTTTTGGGTTCGGCTGAGACCCAGTACTTC
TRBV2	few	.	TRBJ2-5	CASSDVGLGETQYF	TGTGCCAGCAGTGACGTGGGGTTAGGAGAGACCCAGTACTTC
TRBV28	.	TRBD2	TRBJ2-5	CASTTAGGPWETQYF	TGTGCCAGCACCACCGCGGGAGGGCCTTGGGAGACCCAGTACTTC
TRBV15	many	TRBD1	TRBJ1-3	CATSREGTGGNTIYF	TGTGCCACCAGCAGAGAAGGGACAGGCGGAAACACCATATATTTT
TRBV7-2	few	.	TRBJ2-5	CASSLMGQETQYF	TGTGCCAGCAGCTTAATGGGCCAAGAGACCCAGTACTTC
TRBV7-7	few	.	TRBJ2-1	CASSFGGRSSYNEQFF	TGTGCCAGCAGCTTTGGGGGCCGGAGCTCCTACAATGAGCAGTTCTTC
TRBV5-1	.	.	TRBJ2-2	CASSLDLMDTGELFF	TGCGCCAGCAGCTTGGACCTTATGGACACCGGGGAGCTGTTTTTT
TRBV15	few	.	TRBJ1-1	CATSRDGGGNTEAFF	TGTGCCACCAGCAGAGATGGCGGGGGGAACACTGAAGCTTTCTTT
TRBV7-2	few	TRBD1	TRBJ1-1	CASSLLSGRGIEAFF	TGTGCCAGCAGCTTATTATCGGGCAGGGGGATTGAAGCTTTCTTT
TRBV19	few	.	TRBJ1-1	CASKLLWGRNTEAFF	TGTGCCAGTAAGCTGTTGTGGGGGAGGAACACTGAAGCTTTCTTT
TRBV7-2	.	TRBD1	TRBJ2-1	CASSLTPDRAVNEQFF	TGTGCCAGCAGCTTAACCCCGGACAGGGCGGTCAATGAGCAGTTCTTC
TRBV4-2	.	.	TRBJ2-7	CASSQTPFGLEYEQYF	TGTGCCAGCAGCCAAACGCCCTTCGGTCTAGAGTACGAGCAGTACTTC
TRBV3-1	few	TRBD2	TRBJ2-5	CASSLDLAGQETQYF	TGTGCCAGCAGCCTTGACCTAGCGGGCCAAGAGACCCAGTACTTC
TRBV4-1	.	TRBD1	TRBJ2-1	CASSLLETGGAGNEQFF	TGCGCCAGCAGCCTCTTAGAAACAGGGGGTGCGGGGAATGAGCAGTTCTTC
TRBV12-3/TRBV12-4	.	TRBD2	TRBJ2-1	CASSLGLAGELSYNEQFF	TGTGCCAGCAGTTTAGGACTAGCGGGAGAGTTGTCCTACAATGAGCAGTTCTTC
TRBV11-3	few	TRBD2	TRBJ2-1	CASSAGGSEQFF	TGTGCCAGCAGCGCGGGGGGGTCCGAGCAGTTCTTC
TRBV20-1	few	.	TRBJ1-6	CSAHQEGGNSPLHF	TGCAGTGCCCATCAGGAGGGTGGGAATTCACCCCTCCACTTT
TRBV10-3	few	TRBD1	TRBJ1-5	CAISESTGTGRSQPQHF	TGTGCCATCAGTGAGTCGACCGGGACAGGGAGGTCTCAGCCCCAGCATTTT
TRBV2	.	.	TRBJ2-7	CASSDGADLVYEQYF	TGTGCCAGCAGTGATGGGGCAGACCTAGTTTACGAGCAGTACTTC
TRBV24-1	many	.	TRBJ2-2	CATSDILDSNTGELFF	TGTGCCACCAGTGATATCCTTGACTCGAACACCGGGGAGCTGTTTTTT
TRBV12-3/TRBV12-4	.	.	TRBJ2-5	CASSSVWGLQPQQETQYF	TGTGCCAGCAGTTCCGTCTGGGGGTTACAGCCACAACAAGAGACCCAGTACTTC
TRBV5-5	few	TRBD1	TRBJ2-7	CASSPRDRDSYEQYF	TGTGCCAGCAGCCCCAGGGACAGGGATTCCTACGAGCAGTACTTC
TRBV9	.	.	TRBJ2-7	CASSVEDSSHSYEQYF	TGTGCCAGCAGCGTAGAGGATAGTTCGCATTCCTACGAGCAGTACTTC
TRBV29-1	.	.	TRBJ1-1	CSVGTDGPTEVFF	TGCAGCGTCGGGACGGACGGTCCCACTGAAGTTTTCTTT
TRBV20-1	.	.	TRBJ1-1	CSAREDRFLEAFF	TGCAGTGCTAGGGAAGACAGGTTCCTTGAAGCTTTCTTT
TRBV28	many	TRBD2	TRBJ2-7	CASSSGTSGISSYEQYF	TGTGCCAGCAGTTCGGGGACTAGCGGGATTAGCTCCTACGAGCAGTACTTC
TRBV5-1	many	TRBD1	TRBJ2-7	CASSLATGSYEQYF	TGCGCCAGCAGCTTGGCGACAGGGTCCTACGAGCAGTACTTC
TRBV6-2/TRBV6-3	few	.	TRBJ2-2	CASSYGAPTGELFF	TGTGCCAGCAGTTATGGGGCCCCCACCGGGGAGCTGTTTTTT
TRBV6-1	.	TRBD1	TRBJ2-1	CASSEGRTGDNEQFF	TGTGCCAGCAGTGAAGGTCGGACAGGGGACAATGAGCAGTTCTTC
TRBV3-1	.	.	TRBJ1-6	CASSAIGSPLHF	TGTGCCAGCAGCGCTATCGGTTCACCCCTCCACTTT
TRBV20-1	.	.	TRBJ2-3	CSARDWLPDTQYF	TGCAGTGCTAGAGATTGGCTTCCAGATACGCAGTATTTT
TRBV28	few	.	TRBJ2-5	CASSLIRTAQETQYF	TGTGCCAGCAGTCTAATAAGGACAGCCCAAGAGACCCAGTACTTC
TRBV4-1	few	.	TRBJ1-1	CASSQKGRITEAFF	TGCGCCAGCAGCCAAAAGGGACGGATCACTGAAGCTTTCTTT
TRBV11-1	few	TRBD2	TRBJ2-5	CASSLTSGMETQYF	TGTGCCAGCAGCTTGACTAGCGGGATGGAGACCCAGTACTTC
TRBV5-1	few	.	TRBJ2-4	CASSLVGRSDSSKNIQYF	TGCGCCAGCAGCTTGGTAGGCAGGTCGGACAGCTCCAAAAACATTCAGTACTTC
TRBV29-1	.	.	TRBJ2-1	CSAPFGTHNEQFF	TGCAGCGCCCCCTTTGGGACCCACAATGAGCAGTTCTTC
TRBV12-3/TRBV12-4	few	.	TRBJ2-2	CASSSTKTATGELFF	TGTGCCAGCAGCTCTACTAAGACAGCCACCGGGGAGCTGTTTTTT
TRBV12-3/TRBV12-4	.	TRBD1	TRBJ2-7	CASSWDREYEQYF	TGTGCCAGCAGTTGGGACAGGGAATACGAGCAGTACTTC
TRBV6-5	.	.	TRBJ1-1	CASRTQRGSFF	TGTGCCAGCAGAACCCAAAGGGGGAGTTTCTTT
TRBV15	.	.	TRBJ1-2	CATSSERGRGSIWGYTF	TGTGCCACCAGCAGCGAAAGAGGAAGGGGATCGATCTGGGGCTACACCTTC
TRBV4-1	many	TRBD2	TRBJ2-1	CASSQLPLAGVGSRFGEQFF	TGCGCCAGCAGCCAACTTCCTTTAGCGGGAGTGGGTTCTCGTTTCGGTGAGCAGTTCTTC
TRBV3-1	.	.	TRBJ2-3	CASSPPAPDTQYF	TGTGCCAGCAGCCCCCCCGCGCCAGATACGCAGTATTTT
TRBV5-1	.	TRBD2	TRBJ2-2	CASSLPGLDTGELFF	TGCGCCAGCAGCTTACCGGGACTAGACACCGGGGAGCTGTTTTTT
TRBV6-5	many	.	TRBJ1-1	CASSSVGSTEAFF	TGTGCCAGCAGTTCTGTAGGCAGCACTGAAGCTTTCTTT
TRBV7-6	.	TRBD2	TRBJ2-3	CASSLALTSGGTDTQYF	TGTGCCAGCAGCTTAGCCCTGACTAGCGGGGGCACAGATACGCAGTATTTT
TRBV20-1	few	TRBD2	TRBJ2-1	CSARGLAGNNEQFF	TGCAGTGCTAGAGGTCTAGCGGGAAACAATGAGCAGTTCTTC
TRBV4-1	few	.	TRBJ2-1	CASSQGDGFYNNEQFF	TGCGCCAGCAGCCAAGGTGATGGCTTTTACAACAATGAGCAGTTCTTC
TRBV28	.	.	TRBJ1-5	CASSLQISQPQHF	TGTGCCAGCAGTTTACAGATTAGTCAGCCCCAGCATTTT
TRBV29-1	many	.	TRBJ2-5	CSGHRDGETQYF	TGCAGCGGCCACAGGGATGGGGAGACCCAGTACTTC
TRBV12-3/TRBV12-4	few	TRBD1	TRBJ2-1	CASGDRLYNEQFF	TGTGCCAGCGGGGACAGACTATACAATGAGCAGTTCTTC
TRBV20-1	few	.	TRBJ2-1	CSVHRDPPRDEQFF	TGCAGTGTTCACAGGGACCCACCAAGGGATGAGCAGTTCTTC
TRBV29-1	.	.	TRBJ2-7	CSVSDGSSYEQYF	TGCAGCGTTTCGGACGGAAGCTCCTACGAGCAGTACTTC